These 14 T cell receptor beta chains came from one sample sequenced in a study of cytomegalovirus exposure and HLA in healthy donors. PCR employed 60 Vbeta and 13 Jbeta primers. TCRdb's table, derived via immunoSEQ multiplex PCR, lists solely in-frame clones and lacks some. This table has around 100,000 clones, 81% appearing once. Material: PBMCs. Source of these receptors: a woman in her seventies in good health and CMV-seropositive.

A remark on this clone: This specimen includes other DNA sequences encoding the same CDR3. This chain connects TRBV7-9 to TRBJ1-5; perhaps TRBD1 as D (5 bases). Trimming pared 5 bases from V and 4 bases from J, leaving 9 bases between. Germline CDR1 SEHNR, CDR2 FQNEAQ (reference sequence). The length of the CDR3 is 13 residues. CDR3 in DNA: TGTGCCAGCAGCCCGGGGGGGAATCAGCCCCAGCATTTT. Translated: CASSPGGNQPQHF.

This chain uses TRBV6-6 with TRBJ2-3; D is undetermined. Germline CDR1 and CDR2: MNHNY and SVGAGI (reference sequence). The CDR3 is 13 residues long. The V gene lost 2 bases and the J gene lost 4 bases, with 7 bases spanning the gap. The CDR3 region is CASSYQRADTQYF. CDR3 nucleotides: TGTGCCAGCAGTTACCAGCGCGCAGATACGCAGTATTTT.

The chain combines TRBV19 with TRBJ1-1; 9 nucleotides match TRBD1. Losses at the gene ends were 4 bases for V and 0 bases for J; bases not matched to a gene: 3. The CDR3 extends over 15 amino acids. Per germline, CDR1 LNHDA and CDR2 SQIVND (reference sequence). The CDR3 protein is CASSTGTGMNTEAFF. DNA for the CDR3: TGTGCCAGTAGTACCGGGACAGGGATGAACACTGAAGCTTTCTTT.

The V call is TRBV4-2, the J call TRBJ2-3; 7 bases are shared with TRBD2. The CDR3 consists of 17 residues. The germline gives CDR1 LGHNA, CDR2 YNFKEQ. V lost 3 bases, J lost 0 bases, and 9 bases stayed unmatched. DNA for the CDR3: TGTGCCAGCAGCCAGTCGACGGCGGGAGTGAGCACAGATACGCAGTATTTT. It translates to CASSQSTAGVSTDTQYF.

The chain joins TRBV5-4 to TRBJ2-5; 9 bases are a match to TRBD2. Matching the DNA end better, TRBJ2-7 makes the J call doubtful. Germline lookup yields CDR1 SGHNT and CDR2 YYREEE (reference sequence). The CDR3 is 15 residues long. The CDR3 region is CASSFSASGVGEQYF. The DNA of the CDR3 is TGTGCCAGCAGCTTTTCAGCTAGCGGGGTCGGCGAGCAGTACTTC.

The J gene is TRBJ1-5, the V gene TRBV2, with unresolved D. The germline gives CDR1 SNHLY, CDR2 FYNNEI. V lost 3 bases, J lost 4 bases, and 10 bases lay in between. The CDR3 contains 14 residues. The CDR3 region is CASSEGSPNQPQHF. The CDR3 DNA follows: TGTGCCAGCAGTGAGGGCAGCCCAAATCAGCCCCAGCATTTT.

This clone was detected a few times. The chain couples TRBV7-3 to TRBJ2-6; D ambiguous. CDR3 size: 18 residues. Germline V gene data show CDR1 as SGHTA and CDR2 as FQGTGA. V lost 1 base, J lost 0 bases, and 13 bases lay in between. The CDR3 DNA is TGTGCCAGCAGCTTAAGTCTGGGCATGAGCTCTGGGGCCAACGTCCTGACTTTC. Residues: CASSLSLGMSSGANVLTF.

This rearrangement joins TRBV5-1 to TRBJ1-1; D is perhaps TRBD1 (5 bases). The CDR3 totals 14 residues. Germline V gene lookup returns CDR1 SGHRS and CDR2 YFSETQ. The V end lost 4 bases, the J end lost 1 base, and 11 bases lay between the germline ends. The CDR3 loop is CASSPTDRNTEAFF. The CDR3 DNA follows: TGCGCCAGCAGCCCTACCGACAGGAACACTGAAGCTTTCTTT.

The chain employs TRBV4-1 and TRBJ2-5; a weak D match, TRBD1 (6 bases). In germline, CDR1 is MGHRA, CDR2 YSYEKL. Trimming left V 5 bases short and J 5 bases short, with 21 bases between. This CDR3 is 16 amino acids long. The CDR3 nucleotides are TGCGCCAGCAGCTCCGCGGCAGGGGCAATGAGGGAGACCCAGTACTTC. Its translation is CASSSAAGAMRETQYF.

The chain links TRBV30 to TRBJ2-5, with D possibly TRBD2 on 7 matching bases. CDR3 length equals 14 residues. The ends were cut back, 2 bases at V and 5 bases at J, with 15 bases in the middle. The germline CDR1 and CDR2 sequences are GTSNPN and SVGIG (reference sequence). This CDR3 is CAWSTIGGPETQYF. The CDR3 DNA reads TGTGCCTGGAGTACAATCGGGGGGCCGGAGACCCAGTACTTC.

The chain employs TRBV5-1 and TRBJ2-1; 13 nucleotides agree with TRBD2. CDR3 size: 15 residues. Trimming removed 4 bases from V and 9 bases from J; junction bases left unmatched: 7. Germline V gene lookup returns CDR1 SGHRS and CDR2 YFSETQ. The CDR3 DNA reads TGCGCCAGCAGCGCTACTAGCGGGAGGGCCCTTGAGCAGTTCTTC. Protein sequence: CASSATSGRALEQFF.

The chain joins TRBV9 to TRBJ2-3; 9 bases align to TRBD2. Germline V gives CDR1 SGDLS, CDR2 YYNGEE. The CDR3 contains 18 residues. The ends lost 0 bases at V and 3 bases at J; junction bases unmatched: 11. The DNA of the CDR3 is TGTGCCAGCAGCGTAGGGGACAGCGGGAGGTTCTGGACAGATACGCAGTATTTT. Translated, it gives CASSVGDSGRFWTDTQYF.

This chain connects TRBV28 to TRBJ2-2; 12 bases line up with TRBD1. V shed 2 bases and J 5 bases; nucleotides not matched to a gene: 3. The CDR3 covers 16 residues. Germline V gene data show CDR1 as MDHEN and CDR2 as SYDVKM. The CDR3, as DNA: TGTGCCAGCAGTTTAATGGGACAGGGGGCGACCGGGGAGCTGTTTTTT. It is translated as CASSLMGQGATGELFF. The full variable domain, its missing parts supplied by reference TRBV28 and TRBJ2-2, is DVKVTQSSRYLVKRTGEKVFLECVQDMDHENMFWYRQDPGLGLRLIYFSYDVKMKEKGDIPEGYSVSREKKERFSLILESASTNQTSMYLCASSLMGQGATGELFFGEGSRLTVL.

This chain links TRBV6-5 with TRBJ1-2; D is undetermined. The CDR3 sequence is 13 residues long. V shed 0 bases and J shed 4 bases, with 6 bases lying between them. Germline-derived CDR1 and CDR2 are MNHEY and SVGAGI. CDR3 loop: CASSYSNSYGYTF. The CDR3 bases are TGTGCCAGCAGTTACTCCAACTCCTATGGCTACACCTTC.